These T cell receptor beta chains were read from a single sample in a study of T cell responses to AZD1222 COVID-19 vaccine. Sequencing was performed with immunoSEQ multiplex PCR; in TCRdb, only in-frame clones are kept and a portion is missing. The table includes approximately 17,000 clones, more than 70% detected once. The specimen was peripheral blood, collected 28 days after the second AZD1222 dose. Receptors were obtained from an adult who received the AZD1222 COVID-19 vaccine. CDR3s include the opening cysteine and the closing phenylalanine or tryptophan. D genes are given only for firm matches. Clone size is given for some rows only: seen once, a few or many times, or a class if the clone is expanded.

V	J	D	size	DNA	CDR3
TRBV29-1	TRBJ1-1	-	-	TGCAGCGTCACAAAGGGCGTCAACACTGAAGCTTTCTTT	CSVTKGVNTEAFF
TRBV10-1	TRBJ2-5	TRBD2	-	TGCGCCAGCAGTGAGACTAGCGGGGGCCAAGAGACCCAGTACTTC	CASSETSGGQETQYF
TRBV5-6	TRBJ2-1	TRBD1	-	TGTGCCAGCAGCTTCGGACAGGAAGGTTTGCAGTTCTTC	CASSFGQEGLQFF
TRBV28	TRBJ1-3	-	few	TGTGCCAGCAGTTCCGCTACGGCGGGAAACACCATATATTTT	CASSSATAGNTIYF
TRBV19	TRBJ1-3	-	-	TGTGCCAGTCAGACCCCTGGAAACACCATATATTTT	CASQTPGNTIYF
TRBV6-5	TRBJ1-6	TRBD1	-	TGTGCCAGCAGTACAGGGGAAGGTTCACCCCTCCACTTT	CASSTGEGSPLHF
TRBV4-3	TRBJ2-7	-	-	TGCGCCAGCAGCCGAGGGCCAGCGGGACAGAATTACGAGCAGTACTTC	CASSRGPAGQNYEQYF
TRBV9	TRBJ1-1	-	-	TGTGCCAGCAGCGAACAAGGACAAGCCAACACTGAAGCTTTCTTT	CASSEQGQANTEAFF
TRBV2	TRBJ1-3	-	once	TGTGCCAGCTCCTCTGGAAACACCATATATTTT	CASSSGNTIYF
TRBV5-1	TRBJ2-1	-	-	TGCGCCAGCAGCTTGGCCGGGGCGGGGTTGGCGGATGAGCAGTTCTTC	CASSLAGAGLADEQFF
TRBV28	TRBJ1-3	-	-	TGTGCCAGCAGTCCCGGGCTAATCCTCTCTGGAAACACCATATATTTT	CASSPGLILSGNTIYF
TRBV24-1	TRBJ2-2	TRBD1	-	TGTGCCACTACAGGGGGTCCAACCGGGGAGCTGTTTTTT	CATTGGPTGELFF
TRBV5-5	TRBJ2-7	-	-	TGTGCCAGCAGCCCAAGGGCCTCTTACGACGAGCAGTACTTC	CASSPRASYDEQYF
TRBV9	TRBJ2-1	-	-	TGTGCCAGCAGCGTCGGAGGAGGGGGGCCCTCCTACAATGAGCAGTTCTTC	CASSVGGGGPSYNEQFF
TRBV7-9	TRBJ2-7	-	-	TGTGCCAGCAGCCTCACGGGCTACGAGCAGTACTTC	CASSLTGYEQYF
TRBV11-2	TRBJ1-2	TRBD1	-	TGTGCCAGCAGCTTAGACTTAGGGGGCTCCTTGGGCTACACCTTC	CASSLDLGGSLGYTF
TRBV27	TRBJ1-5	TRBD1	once	TGTGCCAGCAGCCGGACAGGGGGGGGGTATAGCAATCAGCCCCAGCATTTT	CASSRTGGGYSNQPQHF
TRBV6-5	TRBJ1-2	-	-	TGTGCCAGCAGTTACTCAAGAAGGCCGGGCTATGGCTACACCTTC	CASSYSRRPGYGYTF
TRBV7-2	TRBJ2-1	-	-	TGTGCCAGCAGCACCGACTACTACAATGAGCAGTTCTTC	CASSTDYYNEQFF
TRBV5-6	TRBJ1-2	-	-	TGTGCCAGCAGCGTTATCGCAGGAGGCTATGGCTACACCTTC	CASSVIAGGYGYTF
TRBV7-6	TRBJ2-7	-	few	TGTGCCAGCAGCTTAGAGGGTGTCGAGCAGTACTTC	CASSLEGVEQYF
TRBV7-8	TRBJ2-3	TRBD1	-	TGTGCCAGCAGCTTTGGACAGGGGGGGACTAGCACAGATACGCAGTATTTT	CASSFGQGGTSTDTQYF
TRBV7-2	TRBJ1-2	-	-	TGTGCCAGCAGCTTAGTACCCGGGTTCTCCGTGGACTATGGCTACACCTTC	CASSLVPGFSVDYGYTF
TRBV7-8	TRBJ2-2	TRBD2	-	TGTGCCAGCAGTCTGGCGGGGGGGGCGGCCGGGGAGCTGTTTTTT	CASSLAGGAAGELFF
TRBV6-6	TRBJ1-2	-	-	TGTGCCAGCAGTTCCCCGGCCATTTCTAACTATGGCTACACCTTC	CASSSPAISNYGYTF
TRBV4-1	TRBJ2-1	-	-	TGCGCCAGCAGCCAAGATCGGACATACAATGAGCAGTTCTTC	CASSQDRTYNEQFF